This is a list of T cell receptor beta chains from one sample in a study of blood T cell repertoires in COVID-19. Here immunoSEQ multiplex PCR was the method, and the copy in TCRdb shows in-frame clones only, minus some. This table has about 130,000 clones, approximately 80% appearing once. Input material: peripheral blood. The receptor set was obtained from a woman aged 60-75 years with acute or convalescent COVID-19. Each CDR3 is given with its conserved first and last residue. A D gene is named only where the DNA matches it firmly. Size is omitted from some rows. Given values are once, few, many or a class for expanded clones.

abundance: .
v_gene: TRBV12-3/TRBV12-4
j_gene: TRBJ1-2
d_gene: .
CDR3aa: CASRFTGDYGYTF
CDR3nt: TGTGCCAGCCGCTTTACAGGAGACTATGGCTACACCTTC

abundance: .
v_gene: TRBV29-1
j_gene: TRBJ1-2
d_gene: .
CDR3aa: CSVVDGLVYGYTF
CDR3nt: TGCAGCGTTGTAGACGGACTGGTCTATGGCTACACCTTC

abundance: .
v_gene: TRBV7-2
j_gene: TRBJ1-2
d_gene: TRBD1
CDR3aa: CASSPQPGQGFGYTF
CDR3nt: TGTGCCAGCAGCCCGCAACCGGGACAGGGGTTTGGCTACACCTTC

abundance: .
v_gene: TRBV19
j_gene: TRBJ2-5
d_gene: .
CDR3aa: CASSIQGSGQETQYF
CDR3nt: TGTGCCAGTAGTATACAGGGGTCGGGTCAAGAGACCCAGTACTTC

abundance: .
v_gene: TRBV10-3
j_gene: TRBJ2-3
d_gene: .
CDR3aa: CAISDYSSTDTQYF
CDR3nt: TGTGCCATCAGTGATTACTCTAGCACAGATACGCAGTATTTT

abundance: .
v_gene: TRBV2
j_gene: TRBJ2-2
d_gene: TRBD1
CDR3aa: CASTMGQGNTGELFF
CDR3nt: TGTGCCAGCACCATGGGACAGGGGAACACCGGGGAGCTGTTTTTT

abundance: .
v_gene: TRBV14
j_gene: TRBJ1-3
d_gene: .
CDR3aa: CASSRLGNTIYF
CDR3nt: TGTGCCAGCAGCCGTTTAGGAAACACCATATATTTT

abundance: few
v_gene: TRBV4-2
j_gene: TRBJ1-6
d_gene: .
CDR3aa: CASSQVPGTVNSPLHF
CDR3nt: TGTGCCAGCAGCCAAGTCCCCGGGACTGTTAATTCACCCCTCCACTTT

abundance: .
v_gene: TRBV5-1
j_gene: TRBJ2-3
d_gene: TRBD2
CDR3aa: CASSFSGGTSLDTQYF
CDR3nt: TGCGCCAGCAGTTTTAGCGGGGGTACCTCCTTGGATACGCAGTATTTT

abundance: .
v_gene: TRBV29-1
j_gene: TRBJ1-1
d_gene: .
CDR3aa: CSVGRSFEAFF
CDR3nt: TGCAGCGTTGGGCGGAGTTTTGAAGCTTTCTTT

abundance: once
v_gene: TRBV10-3
j_gene: TRBJ2-3
d_gene: TRBD2
CDR3aa: CAITPSGGAGSTDTQYF
CDR3nt: TGTGCCATCACGCCTAGCGGGGGGGCCGGGTCTACAGATACGCAGTATTTT

abundance: once
v_gene: TRBV2
j_gene: TRBJ2-7
d_gene: .
CDR3aa: CASGGGGRSYEQYF
CDR3nt: TGTGCCAGCGGGGGAGGGGGGCGGTCCTACGAGCAGTACTTC

abundance: .
v_gene: TRBV6-1
j_gene: TRBJ2-2
d_gene: .
CDR3aa: CASSAASGRGITGELFF
CDR3nt: TGTGCCAGCAGTGCTGCCTCTGGCAGGGGAATCACCGGGGAGCTGTTTTTT

abundance: .
v_gene: TRBV30
j_gene: TRBJ1-2
d_gene: .
CDR3aa: CAWSDGPGVTF
CDR3nt: TGTGCCTGGAGCGACGGGCCCGGGGTCACCTTC

abundance: .
v_gene: TRBV7-9
j_gene: TRBJ1-2
d_gene: .
CDR3aa: CASSPYQTGNYGYTF
CDR3nt: TGTGCCAGCAGTCCGTACCAGACAGGAAACTATGGCTACACCTTC

abundance: .
v_gene: TRBV19
j_gene: TRBJ1-1
d_gene: TRBD1
CDR3aa: CASSIDQTGVGTEAFF
CDR3nt: TGTGCCAGTAGTATAGATCAAACAGGGGTGGGCACTGAAGCTTTCTTT

abundance: .
v_gene: TRBV29-1
j_gene: TRBJ1-1
d_gene: .
CDR3aa: CSVEDWGGTEAFF
CDR3nt: TGCAGCGTTGAAGATTGGGGGGGCACTGAAGCTTTCTTT

abundance: .
v_gene: TRBV6-6
j_gene: TRBJ1-1
d_gene: .
CDR3aa: CASSIQGGEAFF
CDR3nt: TGTGCCAGCAGCATACAGGGCGGTGAAGCTTTCTTT

abundance: .
v_gene: TRBV5-1
j_gene: TRBJ1-3
d_gene: .
CDR3aa: CASSLGQEISTIYF
CDR3nt: TGCGCCAGCAGCTTGGGACAGGAGATCAGCACCATATATTTT

abundance: .
v_gene: TRBV9
j_gene: TRBJ2-3
d_gene: .
CDR3aa: CASSVRGPTDTQYF
CDR3nt: TGTGCCAGCAGCGTGCGGGGCCCCACAGATACGCAGTATTTT

abundance: once
v_gene: TRBV5-6
j_gene: TRBJ1-3
d_gene: .
CDR3aa: CASSLRGTFSGNTIYF
CDR3nt: TGTGCCAGCAGCTTGCGGGGTACCTTCTCTGGAAACACCATATATTTT

abundance: .
v_gene: TRBV13
j_gene: TRBJ2-1
d_gene: .
CDR3aa: CASSLGNYNEQFF
CDR3nt: TGTGCCAGCAGCTTAGGTAACTACAATGAGCAGTTCTTC

abundance: .
v_gene: TRBV5-1
j_gene: TRBJ1-2
d_gene: TRBD1
CDR3aa: CASSLGQGNYGYTF
CDR3nt: TGCGCCAGCAGCTTGGGACAGGGCAACTATGGTTACACCTTC

abundance: .
v_gene: TRBV5-1
j_gene: TRBJ1-6
d_gene: .
CDR3aa: CASSLTGSNSPLHF
CDR3nt: TGCGCCAGCAGCTTGACAGGGTCGAATTCACCCCTCCACTTT